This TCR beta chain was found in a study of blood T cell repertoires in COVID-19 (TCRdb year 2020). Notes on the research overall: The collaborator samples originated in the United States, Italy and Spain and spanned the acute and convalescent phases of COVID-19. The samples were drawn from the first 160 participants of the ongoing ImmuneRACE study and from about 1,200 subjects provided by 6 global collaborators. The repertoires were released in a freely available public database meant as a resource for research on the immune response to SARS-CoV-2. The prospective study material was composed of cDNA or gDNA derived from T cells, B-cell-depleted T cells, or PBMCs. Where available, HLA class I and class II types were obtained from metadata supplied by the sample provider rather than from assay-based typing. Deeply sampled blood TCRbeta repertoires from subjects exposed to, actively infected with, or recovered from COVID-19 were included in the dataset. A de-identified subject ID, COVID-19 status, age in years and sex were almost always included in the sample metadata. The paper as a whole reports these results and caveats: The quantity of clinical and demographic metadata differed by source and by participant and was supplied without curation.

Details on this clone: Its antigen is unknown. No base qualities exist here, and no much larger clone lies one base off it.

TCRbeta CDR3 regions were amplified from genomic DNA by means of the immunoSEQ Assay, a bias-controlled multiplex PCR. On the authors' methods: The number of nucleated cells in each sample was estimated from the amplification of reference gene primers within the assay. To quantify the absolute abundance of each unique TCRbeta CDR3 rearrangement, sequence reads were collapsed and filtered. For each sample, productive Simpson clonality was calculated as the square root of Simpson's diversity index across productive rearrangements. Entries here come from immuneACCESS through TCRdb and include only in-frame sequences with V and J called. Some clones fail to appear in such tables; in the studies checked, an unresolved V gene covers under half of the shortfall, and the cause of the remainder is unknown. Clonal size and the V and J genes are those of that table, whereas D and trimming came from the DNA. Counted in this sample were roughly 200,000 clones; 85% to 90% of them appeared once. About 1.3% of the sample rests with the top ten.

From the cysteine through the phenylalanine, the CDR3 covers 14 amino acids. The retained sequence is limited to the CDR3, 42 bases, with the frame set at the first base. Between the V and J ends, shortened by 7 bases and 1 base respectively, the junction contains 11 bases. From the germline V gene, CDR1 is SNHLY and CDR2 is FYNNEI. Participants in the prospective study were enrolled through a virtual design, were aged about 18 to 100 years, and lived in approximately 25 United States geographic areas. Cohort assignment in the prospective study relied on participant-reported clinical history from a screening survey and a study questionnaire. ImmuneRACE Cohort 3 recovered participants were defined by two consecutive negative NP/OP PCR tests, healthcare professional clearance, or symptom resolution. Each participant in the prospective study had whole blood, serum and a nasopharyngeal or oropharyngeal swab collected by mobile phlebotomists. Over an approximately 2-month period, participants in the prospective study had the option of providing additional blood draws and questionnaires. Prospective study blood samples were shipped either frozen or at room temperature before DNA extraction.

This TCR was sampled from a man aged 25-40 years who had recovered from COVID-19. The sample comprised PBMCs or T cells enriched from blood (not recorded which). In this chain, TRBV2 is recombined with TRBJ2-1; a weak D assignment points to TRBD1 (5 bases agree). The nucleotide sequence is TGTGCCAGCATAGATCAGGGATCCTACAATGAGCAGTTCTTC. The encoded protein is CASIDQGSYNEQFF. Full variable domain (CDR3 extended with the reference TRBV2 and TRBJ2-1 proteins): EPEVTQTPSHQVTQMGQEVILRCVPISNHLYFYWYRQILGQKVEFLVSFYNNEISEKSEIFDDQFSVERPDGSNFTLKIRSTKLEDSAMYFCASIDQGSYNEQFFGPGTRLTVL.